The 3 T cell receptor beta chains reported below all come from one sample, sequenced in a study of STAT3 mutations in large granular lymphocyte leukemia. Study-wide findings and caveats: At least one immunodominant TCR beta clonotype appeared in every T-cell large granular lymphocyte leukemia patient.

Method: immunoSEQ multiplex PCR; TCRdb's copy keeps in-frame clones and lacks some. The sample includes approximately 10,000 clones, about 70% of them seen just once. Their target antigens are unknown. Sample: peripheral blood mononuclear cells. The receptor source for this set is a man aged 55 to 70 with T-cell large granular lymphocyte leukemia. Some clones in this sample may be carry-over from other donors' samples.

V gene TRBV30 combines with J gene TRBJ1-1; D gene ambiguous. This CDR3 region has 13 residues. Germline V gene lookup returns CDR1 GTSNPN and CDR2 SVGIG (reference sequence). Deletions cut 2 bases from V and 0 bases from J, with 7 bases between. The CDR3 DNA reads TGTGCCTGGAGTTGGTCCGTGAACACTGAAGCTTTCTTT. The encoded protein is CAWSWSVNTEAFF.

V is TRBV6-5 and J is TRBJ1-1; a possible D gene is TRBD1 (6 bases). Germline lookup yields CDR1 MNHEY and CDR2 SVGAGI. The CDR3 contains 14 residues. The V end lost 2 bases, the J end lost 5 bases, and 12 bases lay between the germline ends. The CDR3 reads CASSYRRGGTEAFF. The CDR3, as DNA: TGTGCCAGCAGTTACCGACGAGGGGGGACTGAAGCTTTCTTT.

V is TRBV27 and J is TRBJ1-1; TRBD1 might be the D (6 bases). Trimming cost V 3 bases and J 2 bases, with 10 bases left between them. This CDR3 is 14 amino acids long. The germline gives CDR1 MNHEY, CDR2 SMNVEV (reference sequence). In nucleotides, the CDR3 is TGTGCCAGCAGTTTGGGGGACACAAACACTGAAGCTTTCTTT. Protein product: CASSLGDTNTEAFF.